Following are 30 T cell receptor beta chains from one sample sequenced in a study of shared clonotypes between healthy human individuals. The method was immunoSEQ multiplex PCR; TCRdb's version includes in-frame clones alone and lacks a portion of them. The data contain about 2.1 million clones, roughly 93% of them singletons. Naivety among CD8 cells was defined by CD45RO negativity and positive CCR7 selection, thereby excluding terminally differentiated effector memory CD45RA+ cells. Sample: naive CD8+ T cells from PBMCs. These receptors originate from a man younger than 35 in good health. Some clones in this sample may be carry-over from other donors' samples.

On this clone itself: This same CDR3 is encoded by further DNA sequences in the sample. The chain is built from TRBV15 and TRBJ1-3, with D unresolved. Trimming removed 3 bases at V and 0 bases at J, with 3 bases between. The CDR3 is 13 residues long. Germline CDR1 reads LNHNV; CDR2 reads YYDKDF (reference sequence). The CDR3 nucleotides are TGTGCCACCAGCAGTCGCTCTGGAAACACCATATATTTT. Translating it yields CATSSRSGNTIYF.

The CDR3 DNA is TGTGCCAGCAGCACTCGCGAATCGCGGAACACCGGGGAGCTGTTTTTT. This translates into CASSTRESRNTGELFF. The V and J genes are TRBV7-2 and TRBJ2-2; D is undetermined. V gave up 5 bases and J gave up 1 base, with 14 bases separating them. Germline values: CDR1 SGHTA, CDR2 FQGNSA. The CDR3 is 16 amino acids. Filled out from reference TRBV7-2 and TRBJ2-2, the complete variable domain reads GAGVSQSPSNKVTEKGKDVELRCDPISGHTALYWYRQSLGQGLEFLIYFQGNSAPDKSGLPSDRFSAERTGGSVSTLTIQRTQQEDSAVYLCASSTRESRNTGELFFGEGSRLTVL.

The chain combines TRBV28 with TRBJ2-6, with 8 bases fitting TRBD2. Per germline, CDR1 MDHEN and CDR2 SYDVKM. The CDR3 loop spans 20 amino acids. After removal of 3 bases from V and 2 bases from J, the junction contained 15 bases not matched to a gene. CDR3: CASSFRLLAGGSTGANVLTF. CDR3 coding DNA: TGTGCCAGCAGTTTCCGGCTCTTGGCGGGAGGAAGCACTGGGGCCAACGTCCTGACTTTC.

Written as DNA, the CDR3 is TGTGCCAGCAAGGGCGGGGGGGATCAGCCCCAGCATTTT. This codes for CASKGGGDQPQHF. This chain connects TRBV6-5 to TRBJ1-5, with D perhaps TRBD1 (5 bases). Per the germline V gene, CDR1 is MNHEY and CDR2 is SVGAGI. The ends were cut back, 7 bases at V and 5 bases at J, with 12 bases in the middle. The length of the CDR3 is 13 residues.

Notes on this clone: The same CDR3 arises from other DNA sequences in this sample as well. The chain uses TRBV29-1 and TRBJ2-5; no clear D gene. Germline CDR1 and CDR2: SQVTM and ANQGSEA. The V and J ends lost 5 bases and 4 bases respectively, with 5 bases between them. This CDR3 region has 10 residues. Here the CDR3 DNA reads TGCAGCGTTCTGGGAGAGACCCAGTACTTC. Protein product: CSVLGETQYF.

Comments on this clone: A read error may account for a junction end that differs from germline. Within the sample, other DNA sequences also encode this same CDR3. The chain couples TRBV7-9 to TRBJ2-2; 8 bases align to TRBD2. The CDR3 spans 16 residues. Germline CDR1 SEHNR, CDR2 FQNEAQ (reference sequence). The CDR3, as DNA: TGTGCCAGCAGCTTGTTAGCGGGACTGAACACTGGGGAGCTGTTTTTT. Residues: CASSLLAGLNTGELFF.

This clone was counted a few times. This chain joins TRBV7-7 and TRBJ2-2, with D unresolved. Trimming shortened V by 5 bases and J by 1 base, and 11 bases separated the two germline ends. This CDR3 spans 15 amino acids. CDR1 is SSHAT and CDR2 is FNYEAQ in the germline V gene (reference sequence). The DNA for the CDR3 is TGTGCCAGCAGCCCAAACACGATGAACACCGGGGAGCTGTTTTTT. Its translation is CASSPNTMNTGELFF.

This clone was counted a few times. The CDR3 DNA is TGTGCCAGCACCCAACAGGTTACCTATCAGCCCCAGCATTTT. Translated: CASTQQVTYQPQHF. The chain employs TRBV28 and TRBJ1-5; TRBD1 might be the D (5 bases). Germline CDR1 MDHEN, CDR2 SYDVKM. V lost 7 bases and J 5 bases, leaving 15 bases between the germline ends. This CDR3 has 14 residues.

About this clone itself: The sample contains more than one DNA sequence encoding this CDR3. This rearrangement joins TRBV11-2 to TRBJ2-7; D is undetermined. There are 12 residues in the CDR3. Germline assignment: CDR1 SGHAT and CDR2 FQNNGV. V lost 6 bases and J lost 0, with 6 bases in between. As DNA, the CDR3 is TGTGCCAGCAGTTCAATCTCCTACGAGCAGTACTTC. It codes for CASSSISYEQYF.

In regard to this clone: The same CDR3 can be traced to other DNA sequences in this sample. The rearrangement joins TRBV6-6 to TRBJ2-7; TRBD1 matches at 8 bases. Germline V gene lookup returns CDR1 MNHNY and CDR2 SVGAGI (reference sequence). The CDR3 spans 14 residues. Trimming took 2 bases from V and 3 from J; bases not matched to a gene: 3. CDR3 DNA: TGTGCCAGCAGTTACGGTACAGGGGGCTACGAGCAGTACTTC. Encoded protein: CASSYGTGGYEQYF.

The V call is TRBV25-1, the J call TRBJ2-1; 11 positions match TRBD1. J was trimmed by 6 bases and V by 0 bases; bases with no gene match: 1. The V gene's germline CDR1 is MGHDK and CDR2 SYGVNS. This CDR3 is built from 15 residues. CDR3 sequence reads: CASSEYGTGGNEQFF. Written as DNA, the CDR3 is TGTGCCAGCAGTGAATATGGGACAGGGGGCAATGAGCAGTTCTTC.

Note on this clone: The sample holds other DNA sequences that translate to the same CDR3. The chain links TRBV28 to TRBJ2-7; the D gene is possibly TRBD2 (6 bases). CDR3 length: 11 amino acids. V lost 6 bases and J 7 bases, leaving 10 bases between the germline ends. Germline assignment: CDR1 MDHEN and CDR2 SYDVKM. This CDR3 is CASSPRGEQYF. The CDR3 DNA sequence: TGTGCCAGCAGCCCCCGGGGGGAGCAGTACTTC.

CDR3 sequence (DNA): TGTGCCAGCAGCTTTGAGGTGGGCCCCGCGGGGGCCAACGTCCTGACTTTC. It yields the protein CASSFEVGPAGANVLTF. The chain has TRBV7-6 and TRBJ2-6, with no clear D. V was cut by 3 bases and J by 4 bases, with 16 bases left in between. The germline V gene encodes CDR1 SGHVS and CDR2 FNYEAQ. The CDR3 runs to 17 residues.

The chain links TRBV2 to TRBJ2-7, with TRBD2 identical over 7 bases. The length of the CDR3 is 13 residues. Germline V gene sequence: CDR1 SNHLY, CDR2 FYNNEI. The V segment lost 10 bases and the J segment 2 bases; nucleotides outside the gene matches: 8. CDR3 sequence (DNA): TGTGCCACCGCGGGGGTTCGAGCCTACGAGCAGTACTTC. This sequence encodes CATAGVRAYEQYF.

This clone was detected only once. Within the sample, other DNA sequences also encode this same CDR3. This chain joins TRBV9 and TRBJ2-1; D possibly corresponds to TRBD1 (5 bases). V lost 0 bases, J lost 0 bases, and 10 bases lay in between. Germline V gene lookup returns CDR1 SGDLS and CDR2 YYNGEE. The CDR3 runs 16 residues. The CDR3 loop is CASSVVGRTSYNEQFF. For the CDR3, the DNA is TGTGCCAGCAGCGTAGTGGGGCGGACCTCCTACAATGAGCAGTTCTTC.

This chain links TRBV28 with TRBJ2-1, with a weak D call TRBD1 (6 bases). The CDR3 covers 14 residues. The V and J ends lost 9 bases and 8 bases respectively, with 20 bases between them. The germline V gene has CDR1 MDHEN and CDR2 SYDVKM. Here the CDR3 reads CASSVRGFYYEQFF. The CDR3 DNA sequence: TGTGCCAGTTCTGTGAGGGGGTTTTATTATGAGCAGTTCTTC.

This clone was seen only once. CDR3 amino acids: CASSKEGKWDRDRTDTQYF. The CDR3 DNA sequence: TGTGCCAGCAGCAAAGAGGGAAAGTGGGACAGGGACCGCACAGATACGCAGTATTTT. This chain uses TRBV21-1 with TRBJ2-3; TRBD1 is the table's D call, not checked against the DNA. TRBV21-1 is labeled a pseudogene. The CDR3 loop spans 19 amino acids.

This clone appeared once. The chain combines TRBV4-1 with TRBJ2-7; 10 bases fit TRBD2. CDR1 and CDR2 (germline): MGHRA, YSYEKL. V was pared by 5 bases and J by 1 base, with 11 bases of the junction left unmatched. This CDR3 spans 17 amino acids. This chain's CDR3 is CASSYEAGGPGSYEQYF. In nucleotides, the CDR3 is TGCGCCAGCAGCTACGAAGCGGGAGGGCCCGGGTCCTACGAGCAGTACTTC.

V gene TRBV6-1 combines with J gene TRBJ2-1; a weak D match, TRBD2 (7 bases). The CDR3 runs 15 residues. V lost 1 base and J lost 3, with 10 bases in between. The V gene's germline CDR1 is MNHNS and CDR2 SASEGT. CDR3 bases: TGTGCCAGCAGTGAAGAGGGGGGGGGCTACAATGAGCAGTTCTTC. Translated: CASSEEGGGYNEQFF.

This sequence joins TRBV4-3 and TRBJ2-1; D is perhaps TRBD1 or TRBD2 (6 bases each). The germline gives CDR1 LGHNA, CDR2 YSLEER. CDR3 size: 15 residues. Trimming shortened V by 0 bases and J by 7 bases, and 13 bases separated the two germline ends. In nucleotides, the CDR3 is TGCGCCAGCAGCCAAGAAGGGAGGACAGCGAATGAGCAGTTCTTC. It is translated as CASSQEGRTANEQFF.

For this clone: The sample holds other DNA sequences that translate to the same CDR3. The chain couples TRBV5-1 to TRBJ2-7; D remains ambiguous. There are 13 residues in the CDR3. V shed 1 base and J shed 2 bases, with 7 bases lying between them. Germline lookup yields CDR1 SGHRS and CDR2 YFSETQ. CDR3 in DNA: TGCGCCAGCAGCTTGTCTCCTACCTACGAGCAGTACTTC. Translated: CASSLSPTYEQYF.

The CDR3 here is CASRIGGRYNEQFF. CDR3 DNA sequence: TGTGCCAGCAGAATAGGGGGCCGATACAATGAGCAGTTCTTC. The gene calls are TRBV14 and TRBJ2-1; TRBD1 matches at 7 bases. CDR1 is SGHDN and CDR2 is FVKESK in the germline V gene. The CDR3 extends over 14 amino acids. The V segment lost 6 bases and the J segment 4 bases; nucleotides outside the gene matches: 6.

The rearrangement uses TRBV10-2 and TRBJ2-1, with 8 bases matching TRBD2. The junction had 6 bases not matched to a gene; V was cut back by 3 bases and J by 8 bases. The CDR3 length is 14 residues. The germline gives CDR1 WSHSY, CDR2 SAAADI. The CDR3 loop reads CASSEGAGGHEQFF. CDR3 nucleotide sequence: TGCGCCAGCAGTGAAGGGGCGGGAGGCCATGAGCAGTTCTTC.

The genes are TRBV11-3 and TRBJ2-7; 9 bases fit TRBD1. Trimming at V came to 5 bases and at J to 6 bases, leaving 8 bases not matched to a gene. Germline loops: CDR1 SGHNT, CDR2 YENEEA. The CDR3 is made up of 14 amino acids. The CDR3 spells CASSPRTGEAEQYF. The CDR3 DNA reads as TGTGCCAGCAGCCCGAGGACAGGGGAGGCCGAGCAGTACTTC.

A remark on this clone: Other DNA sequences within the sample encode an identical CDR3. The J gene is TRBJ1-2, the V gene TRBV27; D is uncertain. The V end was cut by 3 bases, the J end by 3 bases, with 8 bases between. This CDR3 region has 13 residues. CDR1 and CDR2 (germline): MNHEY, SMNVEV (reference sequence). CDR3 sequence reads: CASSFGRDYGYTF. For the CDR3, the DNA is TGTGCCAGCAGTTTTGGGCGAGACTATGGCTACACCTTC.

The CDR3 DNA reads as TGTGCCAGCAGCTTAGCCGTTGTGGATGAAAAACTGTTTTTT. This gives the protein CASSLAVVDEKLFF. The chain recombines TRBV7-9 with TRBJ1-4, with D hard to call. CDR1 is SEHNR, CDR2 FQNEAQ, per germline (reference sequence). This CDR3 spans 14 amino acids. V was pared by 0 bases and J by 6 bases, with 8 bases between. The full variable domain, with the rest looked up from reference TRBV7-9 and TRBJ1-4, is DTGVSQNPRHKITKRGQNVTFRCDPISEHNRLYWYRQTLGQGPEFLTYFQNEAQLEKSRLLSDRFSAERPKGSFSTLEIQRTEQGDSAMYLCASSLAVVDEKLFFGSGTQLSVL.

This clone was counted a few times. Here the CDR3 reads CASSSSRLEAFF. Written as DNA, the CDR3 is TGTGCCAGCAGCTCCTCTCGATTAGAAGCTTTCTTT. The gene calls are TRBV7-2 and TRBJ1-1; D unresolved. Trimming shortened V by 4 bases and J by 8 bases, and 11 bases separated the two germline ends. This CDR3 contains 12 residues. Germline CDR1 SGHTA, CDR2 FQGNSA.

The chain is built from TRBV6-4 and TRBJ1-2; maybe TRBD1 (5 bases). The CDR3 runs to 12 residues. Germline lookup yields CDR1 MRHNA and CDR2 SNTAGT. V lost 6 bases and J lost 3, with 8 bases in between. Here the CDR3 reads CASRRGDYGYTF. The CDR3 bases are TGTGCCAGCAGGAGGGGAGACTATGGCTACACCTTC.

The chain recombines TRBV5-1 with TRBJ2-5, with TRBD2 matching over 10 bases. Trimming cost V 4 bases and J 1 base; bases outside gene matches: 10. CDR1 SGHRS and CDR2 YFSETQ come from the germline V gene. This CDR3 is 17 amino acids long. CDR3 sequence: CASSPSGSAILQETQYF. The CDR3 coding sequence is TGCGCCAGCAGCCCTAGCGGGAGCGCCATTCTCCAAGAGACCCAGTACTTC. The complete variable domain, with remaining parts taken from reference TRBV5-1 and TRBJ2-5, reads KAGVTQTPRYLIKTRGQQVTLSCSPISGHRSVSWYQQTPGQGLQFLFEYFSETQRNKGNFPGRFSGRQFSNSRSEMNVSTLELGDSALYLCASSPSGSAILQETQYFGPGTRLLVL.

The rearrangement joins TRBV5-1 to TRBJ1-1; TRBD1 might be the D (6 bases). Trimming removed 4 bases at V and 5 bases at J, with 15 bases between. The CDR3 extends over 14 amino acids. The germline gives CDR1 SGHRS, CDR2 YFSETQ. The CDR3 loop reads CASSPEGGGTEAFF. The CDR3 bases are TGCGCCAGCAGCCCGGAGGGGGGCGGAACTGAAGCTTTCTTT.